The 2 T cell receptor beta chains presented below share a single source sample, sequenced in a study of Tregs in tolerant kidney transplant recipients. TCRdb's table, derived via immunoSEQ multiplex PCR, lists solely in-frame clones and lacks some. Its table lists 50,000 or so clones. This specimen was CD4+ T cells from blood, taken before the transplant. The receptors derive from a human donor who received a combined kidney and bone marrow transplant.

Partial CDR3 DNA: TGCGCCAGTCGCGAGCGAGCTACCCAAGAGGGC. It translates to CASRERATQEG. The complete CDR3 protein is CASRERATQEGYTF. The chain is built from TRBV5-1 and TRBJ1-2; D is uncertain. The CDR3 end falls 3 residues outside the read, so it is completed with the germline J gene. CDR1 SGHRS and CDR2 YFSETQ come from the germline V gene. There are 14 residues in the CDR3.

With respect to this clone: With the read ending 3 residues before the CDR3 end, the germline J gene is used to fill in that end. The genes are TRBV7-9 and TRBJ2-4, with a tentative D call TRBD2 (5 bases). The V end lost 1 base, the J end lost 1 base, and 8 bases lay between the germline ends. Germline V gene sequence: CDR1 SEHNR, CDR2 FQNEAQ (reference sequence). This CDR3 is built from 15 residues. The CDR3 loop is CASSLGRGAKNIQYF. CDR3 DNA (partial): TGTGCCAGCAGCTTAGGCCGCGGGGCCAAAAACATT.